Listed below are T cell receptor beta chains from one sample, sequenced in a study of CD8 T cells in Susac syndrome. Each CDR3 protein gets one entry after TCRdb re-called the immunoSEQ multiplex PCR reads with MiXCR. The sample gives around 280,000 distinct CDR3 sequences, just over 90% of which show up once; around 0.07% is in the top ten. Sequenced: CD4+ T cells from PBMCs. The receptors derive from a human donor with multiple sclerosis. Each CDR3 is given with its conserved first and last residue. Each record gives: D gene, clone size, V gene, J gene, CDR3 protein, CDR3 DNA. D genes are given only for firm matches. Size tells how often a clone was seen (once, few, many) or the class of an expanded clone, and some rows leave it out.

D: -; size: once; V: TRBV6-2/TRBV6-3; J: TRBJ2-1; CDR3: CASSYETSNEQFF; DNA: TGTGCCAGCAGTTACGAGACTAGCAATGAGCAGTTCTTC
D: TRBD1; size: -; V: TRBV20-1; J: TRBJ2-1; CDR3: CSAPDRVGNEQFF; DNA: TGCAGTGCTCCGGACAGGGTGGGCAATGAGCAGTTCTTC
D: TRBD1; size: -; V: TRBV20-1; J: TRBJ2-7; CDR3: CSARDRTGGSYEQYF; DNA: TGCAGTGCTAGAGATCGGACAGGGGGATCCTACGAGCAGTACTTC
D: TRBD2; size: -; V: TRBV29-1; J: TRBJ2-3; CDR3: CSGLGGGGGFPDTQYF; DNA: TGCAGCGGGTTGGGCGGGGGGGGAGGTTTCCCAGATACGCAGTATTTT
D: -; size: -; V: TRBV7-2; J: TRBJ2-2; CDR3: CASSFRGGNTGELFF; DNA: TGTGCCAGCAGCTTCAGGGGAGGGAACACCGGGGAGCTGTTTTTT
D: -; size: -; V: TRBV2; J: TRBJ1-1; CDR3: CASSRVGTEAFF; DNA: TGTGCCAGCAGTCGGGTAGGAACTGAAGCTTTCTTT
D: TRBD1; size: -; V: TRBV27; J: TRBJ1-1; CDR3: CASSPDRPNTEAFF; DNA: TGTGCCAGCAGTCCGGACAGGCCGAACACTGAAGCTTTCTTT
D: -; size: -; V: TRBV6-5; J: TRBJ2-4; CDR3: CASSPTRGPLGYF; DNA: TGTGCCAGCAGTCCCACCCGGGGACCTCTTGGGTACTTC
D: -; size: -; V: TRBV10-3; J: TRBJ2-1; CDR3: CAISSYNEQFF; DNA: TGTGCCATCAGTTCCTACAATGAGCAGTTCTTC
D: TRBD1; size: -; V: TRBV14; J: TRBJ2-7; CDR3: CASQGQGLGEQYF; DNA: TGTGCCAGCCAGGGACAGGGCCTTGGCGAGCAGTACTTC
D: TRBD1; size: -; V: TRBV24-1; J: TRBJ2-6; CDR3: CAAGTGRFSGANVLTF; DNA: TGTGCCGCTGGGACAGGAAGATTCTCTGGGGCCAACGTCCTGACTTTC
D: TRBD1; size: -; V: TRBV12-3/TRBV12-4; J: TRBJ1-6; CDR3: CASTSGTGSSYNSPLHF; DNA: TGTGCCAGCACCTCTGGGACAGGGAGCTCCTATAATTCACCCCTCCACTTT
D: -; size: few; V: TRBV5-4; J: TRBJ2-3; CDR3: CASSLRDWYSDTQYF; DNA: TGTGCCAGCAGCTTACGGGACTGGTACTCAGATACGCAGTATTTT
D: -; size: few; V: TRBV13; J: TRBJ1-1; CDR3: CASSLRQANTEAFF; DNA: TGTGCCAGCAGCTTACGGCAGGCGAACACTGAAGCTTTCTTT
D: -; size: -; V: TRBV19; J: TRBJ1-6; CDR3: CASAGNGRSPLHF; DNA: TGTGCCAGCGCAGGAAACGGACGCTCACCCCTCCACTTT
D: TRBD2; size: -; V: TRBV11-2; J: TRBJ2-2; CDR3: CASRTLAGGVTGELFF; DNA: TGTGCCAGCAGAACACTAGCGGGGGGCGTAACCGGGGAGCTGTTTTTT
D: -; size: -; V: TRBV7-9; J: TRBJ2-2; CDR3: CASSLGSTDTGELFF; DNA: TGTGCCAGCAGCTTAGGGAGTACGGACACCGGGGAGCTGTTTTTT
D: TRBD1; size: -; V: TRBV18; J: TRBJ1-1; CDR3: CASSTGTGHMNTEAFF; DNA: TGTGCCAGCTCAACCGGGACAGGTCACATGAACACTGAAGCTTTCTTT
D: -; size: -; V: TRBV23-1; J: TRBJ2-3; CDR3: CASSRHRVPDTQYF; DNA: TGCGCCAGCAGTCGACACAGGGTCCCAGATACGCAGTATTTT
D: TRBD1; size: -; V: TRBV6-5; J: TRBJ1-6; CDR3: CASGRGQGWPLHF; DNA: TGTGCCAGCGGGAGAGGACAGGGTTGGCCCCTCCACTTT
D: TRBD2; size: -; V: TRBV7-2; J: TRBJ2-1; CDR3: CASSFDLQGLADLNEQFF; DNA: TGTGCCAGCAGCTTTGACCTCCAGGGACTAGCGGACCTGAATGAGCAGTTCTTC
D: -; size: once; V: TRBV6-4; J: TRBJ2-1; CDR3: CASKKGAGNDNEQFF; DNA: TGTGCCAGCAAAAAGGGGGCGGGGAACGACAATGAGCAGTTCTTC
D: TRBD1; size: -; V: TRBV19; J: TRBJ1-5; CDR3: CASSIPGGPRDQPRHF; DNA: TGTGCCAGTAGTATCCCAGGGGGCCCCAGGGATCAGCCCCGGCATTTT
D: -; size: few; V: TRBV29-1; J: TRBJ1-1; CDR3: CSVSRGRTEAFF; DNA: TGCAGCGTTTCCAGGGGCCGAACTGAAGCTTTCTTT
D: -; size: -; V: TRBV3-1; J: TRBJ2-2; CDR3: CASSQASTNTGELFF; DNA: TGTGCCAGCAGCCAAGCCAGTACGAACACCGGGGAGCTGTTTTTT
D: TRBD1; size: -; V: TRBV12-3/TRBV12-4; J: TRBJ1-3; CDR3: CASSGTGSSGNTIYF; DNA: TGTGCCAGCAGTGGGACAGGGAGCTCTGGAAACACCATATATTTT